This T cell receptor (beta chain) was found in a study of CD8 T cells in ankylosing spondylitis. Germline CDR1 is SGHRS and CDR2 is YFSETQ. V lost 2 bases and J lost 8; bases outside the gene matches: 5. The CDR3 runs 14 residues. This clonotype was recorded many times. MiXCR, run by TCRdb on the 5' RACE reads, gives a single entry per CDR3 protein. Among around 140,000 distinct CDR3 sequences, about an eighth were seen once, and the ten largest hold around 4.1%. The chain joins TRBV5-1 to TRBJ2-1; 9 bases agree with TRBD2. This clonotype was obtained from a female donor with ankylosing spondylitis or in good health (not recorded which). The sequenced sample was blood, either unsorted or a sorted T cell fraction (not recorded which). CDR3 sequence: CASSLFSGGDEQFF. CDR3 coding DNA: TGCGCCAGCAGCTTATTTAGCGGGGGCGATGAGCAGTTCTTC. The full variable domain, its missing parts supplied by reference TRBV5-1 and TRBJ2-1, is KAGVTQTPRYLIKTRGQQVTLSCSPISGHRSVSWYQQTPGQGLQFLFEYFSETQRNKGNFPGRFSGRQFSNSRSEMNVSTLELGDSALYLCASSLFSGGDEQFFGPGTRLTVL.